The following is a T cell receptor (beta chain) sequence with its context. The antigen is not known. For the second PCR, which ran for roughly 6 to 12 cycles, a sample-barcoded 5' primer and a J-beta primer mix were used. TCRdb recomputed calls from the 5' RACE reads with MiXCR, one row per CDR3 protein. The table shows 550,000 to 700,000 distinct CDR3 sequences, with roughly 28% occurring only once. CDR1 and CDR2 from the germline V gene are SGHTA and FQGNSA. The CDR3 contains 19 residues. V trimming: 2 bases; J trimming: 1 base; junction bases outside the gene matches: 7. The sample belongs to a study of blood T cells in healthy people across ages. Study outcomes and limitations: Getting older went along with TCR beta diversity per million T cells dropping roughly linearly. There were more naive CD4+ cells and higher diversity in long-lived donors than in aged donors.

Healthy Russian Caucasian donors spanned ages roughly 6 to 100 years. Each sample yielded at least 6 million isolated PBMCs. The chain is built from TRBV7-2 and TRBJ2-3; 15 bases align to TRBD2. Sequenced sample: blood. This TCR was sampled from a woman in her 70s in good health. DNA for the CDR3: TGTGCCAGCAGCTTACCGGGACTAGCGGGGGGAAGGGGCACAGATACGCAGTATTTT. This gives the protein CASSLPGLAGGRGTDTQYF.